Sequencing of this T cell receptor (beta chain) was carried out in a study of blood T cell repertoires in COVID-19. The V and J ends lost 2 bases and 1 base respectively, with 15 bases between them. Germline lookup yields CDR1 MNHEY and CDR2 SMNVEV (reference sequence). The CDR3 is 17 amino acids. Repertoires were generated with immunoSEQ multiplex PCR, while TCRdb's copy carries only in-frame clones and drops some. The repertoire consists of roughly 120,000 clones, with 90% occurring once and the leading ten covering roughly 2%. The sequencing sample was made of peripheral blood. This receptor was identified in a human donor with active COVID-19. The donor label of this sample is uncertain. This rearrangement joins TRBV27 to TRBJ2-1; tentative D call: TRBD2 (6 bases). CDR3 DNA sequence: TGTGCCAGCAGTTTACCTGGGACTGCGAGGTCCTACAATGAGCAGTTCTTC. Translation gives CASSLPGTARSYNEQFF.